One sample yielded the 17 T cell receptor beta chains listed below, sequenced in a study of blood T cell repertoires in COVID-19. The data were produced by immunoSEQ multiplex PCR, yet TCRdb's version contains in-frame clones alone and is incomplete. The sample comprises around 300,000 clones, approximately 91% of which are singletons, and roughly 0.96% rests with the top ten. The specimen sequenced was peripheral blood. The source of these receptors is a woman between 35 and 50 years old who had recovered from COVID-19.

V and J are TRBV4-2 and TRBJ2-1, with D perhaps TRBD2 (7 bases). The CDR3 consists of 14 residues. From germline, CDR1 is LGHNA and CDR2 YNFKEQ. V was pared by 4 bases and J by 9 bases, with 16 bases between. DNA for the CDR3: TGTGCCAGCAGCCCTAAGGGGGAGGGCGGTGAGCAGTTCTTC. Translated: CASSPKGEGGEQFF.

This clone was found a few times. The rearrangement uses TRBV27 and TRBJ1-2; 8 nucleotides agree with TRBD1. There are 15 residues in the CDR3. The V gene end was trimmed by 3 bases and the J gene end by 8 bases; junction bases not matched to a gene: 11. Germline V lookup: CDR1 MNHEY, CDR2 SMNVEV (reference sequence). CDR3 loop: CASSLDRAGGWGYTF. In nucleotides, the CDR3 is TGTGCCAGCAGTTTGGATCGGGCAGGGGGCTGGGGCTACACCTTC.

This clone came up a few times. In nucleotides, the CDR3 is TGCGCCAGCAGCCAAGGGTCTAGCGGGAGTAATGAGCAGTTCTTC. It encodes CASSQGSSGSNEQFF. The chain uses TRBV4-1 and TRBJ2-1; 10 bases fit TRBD2. The V segment lost 1 base and the J segment 7 bases; nucleotides outside the gene matches: 4. The CDR3 runs 15 residues. Germline V gene sequence: CDR1 MGHRA, CDR2 YSYEKL.

V usage is TRBV7-8 and J usage is TRBJ1-3; D ambiguous. V lost 5 bases, J lost 2 bases, and 7 bases lay in between. The V gene's germline CDR1 is SGHVS and CDR2 FQNEAQ. CDR3 length equals 13 residues. In DNA, the CDR3 is TGTGCCAGCAGCCCCCGTGCTGGAAACACCATATATTTT. This translates into CASSPRAGNTIYF.

The chain employs TRBV5-1 and TRBJ1-6; tentative D call: TRBD1 (5 bases). V lost 1 base and J 5 bases, leaving 7 bases between the germline ends. Germline CDR1 SGHRS, CDR2 YFSETQ. This CDR3 spans 14 amino acids. The CDR3 here is CASSLWGDNSPLHF. The CDR3 region has the DNA TGCGCCAGCAGCTTGTGGGGGGATAATTCACCCCTCCACTTT.

This clone was found once. This chain links TRBV28 with TRBJ2-3; the match to TRBD1 covers 10 bases. After removal of 5 bases from V and 3 bases from J, the junction contained 5 bases not matched to a gene. The germline gives CDR1 MDHEN, CDR2 SYDVKM. CDR3 length equals 15 residues. CDR3 nucleotide sequence: TGTGCCAGCAGTCCAGGGACAGGGGTGACAGATACGCAGTATTTT. Amino acid sequence: CASSPGTGVTDTQYF.

The chain recombines TRBV3-1 (or the pseudogene TRBV3-2) with TRBJ2-7, with 9 bases identical to TRBD1. CDR3 size: 15 residues. J was trimmed by 6 bases and V by 4 bases; bases with no gene match: 10. Germline-derived CDR1 and CDR2 are LGHDT and YNNKEL (reference sequence). The DNA of the CDR3 is TGTGCCAGCAGCCCCTACCCCGGGACAGGGAGCGAGCAGTACTTC. This translates into CASSPYPGTGSEQYF.

The V call is TRBV5-5, the J call TRBJ2-7, with TRBD2 identical over 10 bases. Trimming took 4 bases from V and 2 from J; bases not matched to a gene: 6. The CDR3 covers 15 residues. In germline, CDR1 is SGHKS, CDR2 YYEKEE (reference sequence). The CDR3 DNA is TGTGCCAGCAGCCGGAGCGGGAGGGGGGCCTACGAGCAGTACTTC. This sequence encodes CASSRSGRGAYEQYF.

This clone was counted a single time. The V call is TRBV19, the J call TRBJ1-5; a possible D gene is TRBD1 (6 bases). Trimming shortened V by 8 bases and J by 6 bases, and 20 bases separated the two germline ends. Germline V CDR1 and CDR2: LNHDA, SQIVND (reference sequence). The CDR3 has 15 residues. CDR3: CASSSQGRTSQPQHF. The CDR3 coding sequence is TGTGCCAGTTCCTCTCAGGGGCGCACTTCTCAGCCCCAGCATTTT. The whole variable domain, remainder taken from reference TRBV19 and TRBJ1-5, is DGGITQSPKYLFRKEGQNVTLSCEQNLNHDAMYWYRQDPGQGLRLIYYSQIVNDFQKGDIAEGYSVSREKKESFPLTVTSAQKNPTAFYLCASSSQGRTSQPQHFGDGTRLSIL.

The rearrangement links TRBV24-1 to TRBJ2-7, with 9 bases that match TRBD1. This CDR3 spans 13 amino acids. V trimming: 3 bases; J trimming: 6 bases; junction bases outside the gene matches: 2. Germline CDR1 and CDR2: KGHDR and SFDVKD. As DNA, the CDR3 is TGTGCCACCAGTGATGGACAGGGGCTCGAGCAGTACTTC. It specifies CATSDGQGLEQYF.

V usage is TRBV5-5 and J usage is TRBJ2-7; D perhaps matches TRBD1 (5 bases). The CDR3 has 15 residues. Germline-derived CDR1 and CDR2 are SGHKS and YYEKEE (reference sequence). The germline V and J ends were trimmed by 6 bases and 0 bases, with 16 bases remaining between them. CDR3 region: CASTLGQGSSYEQYF. The DNA for the CDR3 is TGTGCCAGCACCCTAGGGCAGGGATCCTCCTACGAGCAGTACTTC.

The chain joins TRBV19 to TRBJ2-7, with TRBD2 matching 10 bases. This CDR3 spans 16 amino acids. After removal of 1 base from V and 7 bases from J, the junction contained 10 bases not matched to a gene. Germline V gene lookup returns CDR1 LNHDA and CDR2 SQIVND (reference sequence). This CDR3 is CASSIGASGSSREQYF. DNA for the CDR3: TGTGCCAGTAGTATAGGCGCTAGCGGGAGTTCACGAGAGCAGTACTTC.

The chain links TRBV23-1 to TRBJ1-2; no definite D call. TRBV23-1 has ORF status, its function being uncertain. Trimming stripped 4 bases from V and 4 bases from J, with 13 bases between. The CDR3 runs 14 residues. In nucleotides, the CDR3 is TGCGCCAGCAGTCTGCGGCAGAGGCTCTATGGCTACACCTTC. This encodes CASSLRQRLYGYTF.

The chain employs TRBV7-3 and TRBJ2-7; 9 nucleotides agree with TRBD2. With V trimmed by 5 bases and J by 2 bases, 7 bases remained unmatched. This CDR3 has 15 amino acids. Germline CDR1 and CDR2: SGHTA and FQGTGA. CDR3 nucleotides: TGTGCCAGCAGCCCAACTAGCGGGCCGGCCTACGAGCAGTACTTC. Translation: CASSPTSGPAYEQYF.

The CDR3 DNA follows: TGTGCCACCATCGTAGCCTCTAGCGGGAGGGCCCCAGATACGCAGTATTTT. Translating gives CATIVASSGRAPDTQYF. V gene TRBV15 combines with J gene TRBJ2-3; 12 bases agree with TRBD2. Germline V CDR1 and CDR2: LNHNV, YYDKDF (reference sequence). The trim removed 7 bases at V and 4 bases at J, leaving 12 bases unmatched. The CDR3 covers 17 residues.

This chain links TRBV15 with TRBJ1-5, with 8 bases identical to TRBD1. The CDR3 runs 15 residues. The V and J ends lost 6 bases and 2 bases, in that order; junction bases with no gene match: 6. The germline V gene encodes CDR1 LNHNV and CDR2 YYDKDF (reference sequence). As DNA, the CDR3 is TGTGCCACCAGAAGACAGGGGTCTGGCAATCAGCCCCAGCATTTT. Translated, it gives CATRRQGSGNQPQHF.

This sequence joins TRBV5-4 and TRBJ1-1; 9 bases match TRBD1. The germline gives CDR1 SGHNT, CDR2 YYREEE (reference sequence). The trim removed 4 bases at V and 6 bases at J, leaving 19 bases unmatched. This CDR3 contains 18 residues. In DNA, the CDR3 is TGTGCCAGCAGCCTGACCGGGACAGGGACTGGGGGGGCGGCTGAAGCTTTCTTT. This codes for CASSLTGTGTGGAAEAFF.